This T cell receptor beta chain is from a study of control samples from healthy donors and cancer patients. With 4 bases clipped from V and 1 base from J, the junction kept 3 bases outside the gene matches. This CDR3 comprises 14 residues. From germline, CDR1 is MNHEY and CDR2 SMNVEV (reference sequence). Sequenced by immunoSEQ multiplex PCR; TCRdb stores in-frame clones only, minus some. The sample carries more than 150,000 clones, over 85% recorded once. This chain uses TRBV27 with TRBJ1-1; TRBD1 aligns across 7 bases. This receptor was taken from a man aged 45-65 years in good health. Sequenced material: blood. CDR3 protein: CASSSGTANTEAFF. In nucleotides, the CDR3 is TGTGCCAGCAGTTCTGGGACAGCGAACACTGAAGCTTTCTTT.